This T cell receptor (beta chain) was recovered during a study of T cell repertoires in aging, cancer and after chemotherapy. Study-level background: Roughly 8.8 million TCR reads made up the full dataset.

A mixed TRB-A/B primer pool amplified rearranged TRB by multiplex touch-down PCR. TCRdb fed the multiplex PCR reads into MiXCR, producing one record per CDR3 protein. In the table there are approximately 13,000 distinct CDR3 sequences, approximately 24% of which are singletons. There are a few counts of this clonotype. Its antigen is not identified. Study results and limitations: Loss of evenness, beyond lost richness, contributed to age-related TCR diversity decline in cancer patients.

CDR1 is DFQATT and CDR2 is SNEGSKA in the germline V gene (reference sequence). This CDR3 region has 13 residues. Trimming pared 4 bases from V and 2 bases from J, leaving 12 bases between. Amplification of TCR beta used genomic DNA extracted from peripheral blood. V is TRBV20-1 and J is TRBJ2-7, with a tentative D call TRBD1 (5 bases). The origin of this receptor is a human donor in good health. The sample was blood. CDR3 protein: CSATLPGTYEQYF. Here the CDR3 DNA reads TGCAGTGCTACCCTACCAGGGACCTACGAGCAGTACTTC.